The 24 T cell receptor beta chains reported below all come from one sample, sequenced in a study of blood T cell repertoires in COVID-19. TCRdb keeps only in-frame clones here, not all; method: immunoSEQ multiplex PCR. The sample has 350,000 to 400,000 clones, about nine tenths seen once. Material for sequencing was PBMCs or T cells enriched from blood (not recorded which). These receptor sequences come from a woman aged 40 to 50 who had been exposed to COVID-19.

This clone was recorded only once. This chain links TRBV11-2 with TRBJ1-1, with 7 bases lining up with TRBD1. The V segment lost 5 bases and the J segment 4 bases; nucleotides outside the gene matches: 22. The germline gives CDR1 SGHAT, CDR2 FQNNGV. This CDR3 has 19 amino acids. CDR3 sequence (DNA): TGTGCCAGCAGCCGACTATCGTTGCGTATACAGGGGAAAGGCACTGAAGCTTTCTTT. Encoded protein: CASSRLSLRIQGKGTEAFF.

The chain links TRBV27 to TRBJ1-1; D ambiguous. Germline values: CDR1 MNHEY, CDR2 SMNVEV (reference sequence). The CDR3 sequence is 13 residues long. The V and J ends lost 2 bases and 4 bases respectively, with 8 bases between them. CDR3 loop: CASSLGEGTEAFF. The CDR3 nucleotides are TGTGCCAGCAGTTTAGGGGAGGGCACTGAAGCTTTCTTT.

This clone showed up just once. This chain uses TRBV5-1 with TRBJ2-7; D possibly corresponds to TRBD2 (7 bases). V was shortened by 4 bases and J by 4 bases, with 15 bases between the two germline ends. Germline values: CDR1 SGHRS, CDR2 YFSETQ. CDR3 length: 14 amino acids. The CDR3 DNA reads as TGCGCCAGCAGCCCGGAAGGGGGGGCGTACGAGCAGTACTTC. It is translated as CASSPEGGAYEQYF.

The rearrangement links TRBV7-9 to TRBJ2-6; possible D gene TRBD2, 6 bases. The V end lost 10 bases, the J end lost 7 bases, and 11 bases lay between the germline ends. In germline, CDR1 is SEHNR, CDR2 FQNEAQ (reference sequence). The CDR3 length is 12 residues. Written as DNA, the CDR3 is TGTGCCACCCGGGGGATAGCCAACGTCCTGACTTTC. This translates into CATRGIANVLTF.

Comment on this clone: Other DNA variants within this sample encode the same CDR3. The rearrangement joins TRBV5-1 to TRBJ1-2; 11 nucleotides line up with TRBD1. CDR3 length: 15 amino acids. Per germline, CDR1 SGHRS and CDR2 YFSETQ. V lost 8 bases and J lost 4; bases outside the gene matches: 10. The CDR3 DNA sequence: TGCGCCAGTTCTTCCACCGGGACAGGGGGCTATGGCTACACCTTC. Its translation is CASSSTGTGGYGYTF.

CDR3 bases: TGTGCCAGTAGTATAGCCGAGCGCGAGCAGTACTTC. Its translation is CASSIAEREQYF. The V call is TRBV19, the J call TRBJ2-7; D gene uncertain. Germline V gives CDR1 LNHDA, CDR2 SQIVND (reference sequence). CDR3 length: 12 amino acids. V lost 1 base to trimming and J lost 6 bases, with 7 bases between them.

The chain joins TRBV5-4 to TRBJ1-1; no firm D call. Germline-derived CDR1 and CDR2 are SGHNT and YYREEE (reference sequence). V lost 4 bases to trimming and J lost 3 bases, with 16 bases between them. The CDR3 is 15 amino acids. CDR3 in amino acids: CASSASIGGHTEAFF. In DNA, the CDR3 is TGTGCCAGCAGCGCCTCGATTGGCGGTCACACTGAAGCTTTCTTT.

The rearrangement uses TRBV27 and TRBJ2-3; no firm D call. Germline V gives CDR1 MNHEY, CDR2 SMNVEV (reference sequence). This CDR3 region has 17 residues. Trimming shortened V by 3 bases and J by 6 bases, and 22 bases separated the two germline ends. DNA of the CDR3: TGTGCCAGCAGTTTCGTCAGGAAAAGGTTGGATGGGGATACGCAGTATTTT. Translation: CASSFVRKRLDGDTQYF.

The chain joins TRBV27 to TRBJ2-1, with TRBD2 matching over 8 bases. This CDR3 spans 14 amino acids. Trimming removed 6 bases from V and 7 bases from J; junction bases left unmatched: 8. The germline V gene has CDR1 MNHEY and CDR2 SMNVEV (reference sequence). For the CDR3, the DNA is TGTGCCAGCAGAGGAGCGGGGGCTCTGAATGAGCAGTTCTTC. Encoded protein: CASRGAGALNEQFF.

The chain combines TRBV9 with TRBJ2-2; the D is unclear. Germline V lookup: CDR1 SGDLS, CDR2 YYNGEE. Trimming left V 0 bases short and J 3 bases short, with 9 bases between. The CDR3 consists of 15 residues. In nucleotides, the CDR3 is TGTGCCAGCAGCGTAGAACCCATAGACACCGGGGAGCTGTTTTTT. The encoded protein is CASSVEPIDTGELFF. Full variable domain (remainder filled in from reference TRBV9 and TRBJ2-2): DSGVTQTPKHLITATGQRVTLRCSPRSGDLSVYWYQQSLDQGLQFLIQYYNGEERAKGNILERFSAQQFPDLHSELNLSSLELGDSALYFCASSVEPIDTGELFFGEGSRLTVL.

This chain uses TRBV15 with TRBJ2-2; TRBD1 agrees at 9 bases. Unmatched junction bases numbered 2, after V lost 3 bases and J lost 3 bases. This CDR3 region has 15 residues. Germline loops: CDR1 LNHNV, CDR2 YYDKDF (reference sequence). CDR3: CATSRRTGDTGELFF. CDR3 DNA: TGTGCCACCAGCAGGAGGACAGGGGACACCGGGGAGCTGTTTTTT.

This rearrangement joins TRBV12-3 or TRBV12-4 to TRBJ1-1; D possibly corresponds to TRBD1 (6 bases). The CDR3 loop spans 11 amino acids. V lost 8 bases and J 8 bases, leaving 12 bases between the germline ends. The CDR3 bases are TGTGCCAGCCGCACAGGGTTCGAAGCTTTCTTT. It is translated as CASRTGFEAFF.

The chain uses TRBV6-2 or TRBV6-3 and TRBJ2-7, with 10 bases that match TRBD2. The CDR3 extends over 18 amino acids. V trimming: 0 bases; J trimming: 2 bases; junction bases outside the gene matches: 10. The germline V gene encodes CDR1 MNHEY and CDR2 SVGEGT. The CDR3 coding sequence is TGTGCCAGCAGTTACTCAACCCAGACTAGCGGGCTACCCTACGAGCAGTACTTC. Its translation is CASSYSTQTSGLPYEQYF.

The chain is built from TRBV12-5 and TRBJ1-1; TRBD1 aligns across 8 bases. The germline CDR1 and CDR2 sequences are LGHNT and FRNRAP. The length of the CDR3 is 14 residues. The J segment lost 2 bases and the V segment lost 4 bases, leaving 3 bases of the junction unmatched. The CDR3 sequence: CASGWTGLNTEAFF. The CDR3 nucleotides read TGTGCTAGTGGTTGGACAGGGTTAAACACTGAAGCTTTCTTT.

J is TRBJ2-1 and V is TRBV4-3, with 9 bases lining up with TRBD2. V dropped 0 bases and J dropped 7; count of bases not matched to a gene: 4. The CDR3 runs 15 residues. Germline-derived CDR1 and CDR2 are LGHNA and YSLEER. The CDR3 here is CASSQDSGSRNEQFF. CDR3 nucleotides: TGCGCCAGCAGCCAAGATAGCGGGAGTAGGAATGAGCAGTTCTTC.

The rearrangement links TRBV5-8 to TRBJ1-4; possible D gene TRBD1, 6 bases. The CDR3 loop spans 14 amino acids. Germline CDR1 reads SGHTS; CDR2 reads YDEGEE. Trimming took 4 bases from V and 5 from J, leaving 12 bases between them. Written as DNA, the CDR3 is TGTGCCAGCAGCGCCGGACAGCACAATGAAAAACTGTTTTTT. This encodes CASSAGQHNEKLFF.

The chain couples TRBV4-1 to TRBJ1-1, with TRBD1 matching 8 bases. This CDR3 comprises 17 residues. The ends lost 0 bases at V and 2 bases at J; junction bases unmatched: 8. Germline lookup yields CDR1 MGHRA and CDR2 YSYEKL. This chain's CDR3 is CASSQDGQGGLNTEAFF. The CDR3 region has the DNA TGCGCCAGCAGCCAAGATGGACAGGGCGGGTTAAACACTGAAGCTTTCTTT.

The V call is TRBV7-2, the J call TRBJ1-1; D call uncertain. Germline CDR1 SGHTA, CDR2 FQGNSA. The CDR3 totals 14 residues. V lost 0 bases and J 5 bases, leaving 10 bases between the germline ends. The CDR3 sequence is CASSLAGFNTEAFF. CDR3 DNA: TGTGCCAGCAGCTTAGCCGGGTTTAATACTGAAGCTTTCTTT.

J is TRBJ2-2 and V is TRBV6-2 or TRBV6-3; D unclear. This CDR3 comprises 16 residues. The V gene lost 5 bases and the J gene lost 4 bases, with 17 bases spanning the gap. CDR1 MNHEY and CDR2 SVGEGT come from the germline V gene. CDR3 loop: CASSPVLDRVTGELFF. The CDR3 DNA reads as TGTGCCAGCAGTCCCGTACTCGATCGGGTCACCGGGGAGCTGTTTTTT.

V usage is TRBV5-4 and J usage is TRBJ2-2; 7 nucleotides agree with TRBD2. This CDR3 region has 15 residues. Unmatched junction bases numbered 4, after V lost 4 bases and J lost 1 base. The V gene's germline CDR1 is SGHNT and CDR2 YYREEE (reference sequence). DNA of the CDR3: TGTGCCAGCAGCCCGGGAGGTCAGAACACCGGGGAGCTGTTTTTT. It codes for CASSPGGQNTGELFF.

The chain recombines TRBV7-2 with TRBJ1-3; 7 nucleotides agree with TRBD1. The CDR3 is made up of 16 amino acids. Germline-derived CDR1 and CDR2 are SGHTA and FQGNSA. The V gene end was trimmed by 1 base and the J gene end by 1 base; junction bases not matched to a gene: 4. In nucleotides, the CDR3 is TGTGCCAGCAGCTTAGGGGCAGGGGGTTCTGGAAACACCATATATTTT. This codes for CASSLGAGGSGNTIYF.

CDR3 coding DNA: TGCGCCAGCAGCCAAGCGGGGGTGAGGAGCTCGGGAGAAAAACTGTTTTTT. Protein sequence: CASSQAGVRSSGEKLFF. The chain combines TRBV5-1 with TRBJ1-4; maybe TRBD1 (5 bases). This CDR3 is built from 17 residues. CDR1 SGHRS and CDR2 YFSETQ come from the germline V gene. Trimming stripped 4 bases from V and 8 bases from J, with 24 bases between.

The chain couples TRBV4-1 to TRBJ1-2; TRBD1 matches 7 bases. The germline gives CDR1 MGHRA, CDR2 YSYEKL. The CDR3 is 12 amino acids. With 2 bases clipped from V and 10 bases from J, the junction kept 4 bases outside the gene matches. DNA for the CDR3: TGCGCCAGCAGCCAACCAGGGGGTCTCTACACCTTC. As protein: CASSQPGGLYTF.

This clone showed up many times. The chain couples TRBV7-2 to TRBJ1-1; D perhaps matches TRBD1 (5 bases). The CDR3 is made up of 12 amino acids. With 4 bases removed from V and 4 bases from J, the gap between germline ends came to 7 bases. Germline loops: CDR1 SGHTA, CDR2 FQGNSA. The CDR3 DNA follows: TGTGCCAGCAGCTGGGGGGGCACTGAAGCTTTCTTT. Protein product: CASSWGGTEAFF.